This TCR beta chain was captured by sequencing in a study of identical twins. V lost 2 bases to trimming and J lost 1 base; unmatched junction nucleotides: 6. This CDR3 contains 17 residues. Germline CDR1 reads LNHNV; CDR2 reads YYDKDF (reference sequence). The study, taken as a whole, reports: Conclusions rested on cross-sectional statistics rather than following the same donors.

Template switching introduced a universal primer site, and the cDNA bore unique molecular identifiers. Via MiXCR, TCRdb re-called the 5' RACE reads, giving one row per CDR3 protein. The repertoire holds a few hundred thousand distinct CDR3 sequences, with around 9% as singletons. Worth noting for this clonotype: Antigen specificity is unknown.

Healthy Caucasians provided all donations. This chain connects TRBV15 to TRBJ2-1; 9 bases are shared with TRBD1. Sequencing was performed on naive T cells sorted from blood. The TCR was taken from a woman between 45 and 65 years old in good health. CDR3 sequence reads: CATSRTWGTGSYNEQFF. The CDR3 DNA follows: TGTGCCACCAGCAGAACGTGGGGGACAGGGTCCTACAATGAGCAGTTCTTC.